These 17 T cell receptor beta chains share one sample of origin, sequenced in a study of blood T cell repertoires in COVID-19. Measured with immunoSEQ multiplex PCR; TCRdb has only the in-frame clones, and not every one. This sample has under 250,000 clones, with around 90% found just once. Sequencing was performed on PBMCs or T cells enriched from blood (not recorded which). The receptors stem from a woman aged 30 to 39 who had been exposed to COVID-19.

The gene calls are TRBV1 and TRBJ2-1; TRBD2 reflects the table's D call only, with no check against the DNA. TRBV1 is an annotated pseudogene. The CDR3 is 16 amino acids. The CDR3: CTSSQDKRGSYNEQFF. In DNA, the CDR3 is TGCACCAGCAGCCAAGATAAGCGGGGCTCCTACAATGAGCAGTTCTTC.

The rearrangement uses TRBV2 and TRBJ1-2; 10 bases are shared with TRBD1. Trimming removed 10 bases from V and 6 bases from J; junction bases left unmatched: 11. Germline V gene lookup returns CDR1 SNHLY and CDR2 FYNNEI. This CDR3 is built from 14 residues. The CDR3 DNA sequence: TGTGCCACCAAAGAGACAGGGGGCATGGATGGCTACACCTTC. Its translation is CATKETGGMDGYTF.

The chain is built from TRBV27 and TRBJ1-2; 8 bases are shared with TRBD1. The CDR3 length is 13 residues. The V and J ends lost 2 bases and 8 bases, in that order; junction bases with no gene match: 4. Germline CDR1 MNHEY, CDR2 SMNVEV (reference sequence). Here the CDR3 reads CASSLHPGGGYTF. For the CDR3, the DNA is TGTGCCAGCAGTTTACATCCAGGGGGCGGCTACACCTTC.

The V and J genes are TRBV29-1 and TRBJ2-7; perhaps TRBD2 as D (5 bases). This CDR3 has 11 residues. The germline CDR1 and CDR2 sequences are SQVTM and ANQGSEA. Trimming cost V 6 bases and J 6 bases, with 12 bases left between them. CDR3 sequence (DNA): TGCAGCGTCCGAACTAGTCTCGAGCAGTACTTC. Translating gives CSVRTSLEQYF.

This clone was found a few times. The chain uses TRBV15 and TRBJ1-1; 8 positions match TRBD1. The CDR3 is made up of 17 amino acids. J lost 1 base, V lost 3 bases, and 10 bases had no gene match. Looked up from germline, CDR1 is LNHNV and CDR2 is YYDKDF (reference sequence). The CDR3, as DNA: TGTGCCACCAGCAGGGGGACAGGACAGATCTCGAACACTGAAGCTTTCTTT. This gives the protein CATSRGTGQISNTEAFF. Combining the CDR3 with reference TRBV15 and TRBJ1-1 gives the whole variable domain DAMVIQNPRYQVTQFGKPVTLSCSQTLNHNVMYWYQQKSSQAPKLLFHYYDKDFNNEADTPDNFQSRRPNTSFCFLDIRSPGLGDTAMYLCATSRGTGQISNTEAFFGQGTRLTVV.

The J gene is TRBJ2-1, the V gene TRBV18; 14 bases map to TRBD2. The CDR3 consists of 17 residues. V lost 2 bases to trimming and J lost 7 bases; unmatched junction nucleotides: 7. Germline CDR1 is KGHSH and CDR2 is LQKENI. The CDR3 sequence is CASSPYTGTSGRNEQFF. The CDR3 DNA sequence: TGTGCCAGCTCACCATATACCGGGACTAGCGGGAGAAATGAGCAGTTCTTC. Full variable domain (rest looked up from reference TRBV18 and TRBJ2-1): NAGVMQNPRHLVRRRGQEARLRCSPMKGHSHVYWYRQLPEEGLKFMVYLQKENIIDESGMPKERFSAEFPKEGPSILRIQQVVRGDSAAYFCASSPYTGTSGRNEQFFGPGTRLTVL.

The CDR3 DNA follows: TGTGCCAGCAGAGCAGGACTAGCAACAGATACGCAGTATTTT. Translating it yields CASRAGLATDTQYF. The genes are TRBV6-5 and TRBJ2-3, with 8 bases identical to TRBD2. Germline trimming cut 6 bases from V and 3 bases from J; bases unmatched to any gene: 5. CDR3 size: 14 residues. Germline V gene sequence: CDR1 MNHEY, CDR2 SVGAGI.

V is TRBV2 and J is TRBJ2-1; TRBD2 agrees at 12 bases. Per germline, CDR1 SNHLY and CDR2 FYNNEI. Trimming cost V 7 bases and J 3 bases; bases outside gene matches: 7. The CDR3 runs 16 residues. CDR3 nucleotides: TGTGCCAGCACCGGAGGACTAGCGGGATACTACAATGAGCAGTTCTTC. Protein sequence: CASTGGLAGYYNEQFF.

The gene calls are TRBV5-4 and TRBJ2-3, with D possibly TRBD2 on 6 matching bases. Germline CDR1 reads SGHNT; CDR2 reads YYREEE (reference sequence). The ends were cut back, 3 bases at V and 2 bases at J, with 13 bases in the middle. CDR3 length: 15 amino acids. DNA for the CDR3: TGTGCCAGCAGCTCAGTAGCGGAATCCACAGATACGCAGTATTTT. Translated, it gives CASSSVAESTDTQYF.

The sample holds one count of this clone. The CDR3 nucleotides read TGTGCCAGCAGAGCTAGAACGGGAGAACCTAACTATGGCTACACCTTC. The encoded protein is CASRARTGEPNYGYTF. The J gene is TRBJ1-2, the V gene TRBV9; D remains ambiguous. This CDR3 spans 16 amino acids. V lost 5 bases and J lost 0, with 17 bases in between. Germline CDR1 SGDLS, CDR2 YYNGEE.

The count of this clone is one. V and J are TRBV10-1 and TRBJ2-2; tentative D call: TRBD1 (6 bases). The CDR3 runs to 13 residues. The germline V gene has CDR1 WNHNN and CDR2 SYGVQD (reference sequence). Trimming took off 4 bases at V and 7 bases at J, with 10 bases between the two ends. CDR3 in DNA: TGCGCCAGCAGTGGGGGGCGCATCGGGGAGCTGTTTTTT. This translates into CASSGGRIGELFF.

CDR3 amino acids: CASSAQGASRLGTSPLHF. The CDR3 coding sequence is TGTGCCAGCTCGGCACAGGGGGCGAGTAGGCTTGGTACTTCACCCCTCCACTTT. The chain is built from TRBV18 and TRBJ1-6; TRBD1 matches 9 bases. This CDR3 has 18 residues. Germline V gene lookup returns CDR1 KGHSH and CDR2 LQKENI. After removal of 6 bases from V and 9 bases from J, the junction contained 18 bases not matched to a gene. The whole variable domain, remainder taken from reference TRBV18 and TRBJ1-6, is NAGVMQNPRHLVRRRGQEARLRCSPMKGHSHVYWYRQLPEEGLKFMVYLQKENIIDESGMPKERFSAEFPKEGPSILRIQQVVRGDSAAYFCASSAQGASRLGTSPLHFGNGTRLTVT.

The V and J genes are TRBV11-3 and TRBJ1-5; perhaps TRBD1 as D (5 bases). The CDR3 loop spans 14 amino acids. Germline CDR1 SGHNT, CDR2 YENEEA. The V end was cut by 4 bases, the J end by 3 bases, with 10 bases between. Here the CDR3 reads CASSSTENNQPQHF. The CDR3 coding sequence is TGTGCCAGCAGCTCGACAGAGAACAATCAGCCCCAGCATTTT.

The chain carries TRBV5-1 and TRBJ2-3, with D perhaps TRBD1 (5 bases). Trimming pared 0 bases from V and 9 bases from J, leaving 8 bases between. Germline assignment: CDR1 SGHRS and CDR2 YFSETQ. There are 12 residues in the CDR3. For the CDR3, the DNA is TGCGCCAGCAGCTTGGACCCAGGGACGCAGTATTTT. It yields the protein CASSLDPGTQYF.

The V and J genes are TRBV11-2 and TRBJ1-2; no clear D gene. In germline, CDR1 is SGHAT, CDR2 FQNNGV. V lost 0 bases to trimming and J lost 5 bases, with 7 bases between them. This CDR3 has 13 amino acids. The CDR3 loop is CASSLDLEYGYTF. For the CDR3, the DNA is TGTGCCAGCAGCTTAGATTTAGAGTATGGCTACACCTTC.

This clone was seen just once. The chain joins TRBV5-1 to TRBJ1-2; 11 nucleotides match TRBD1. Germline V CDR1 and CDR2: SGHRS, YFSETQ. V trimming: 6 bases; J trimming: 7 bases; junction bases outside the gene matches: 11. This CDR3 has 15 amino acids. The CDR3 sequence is CASTKTGTGGFGYTF. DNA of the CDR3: TGCGCCAGCACCAAGACCGGGACAGGGGGATTTGGCTACACCTTC.

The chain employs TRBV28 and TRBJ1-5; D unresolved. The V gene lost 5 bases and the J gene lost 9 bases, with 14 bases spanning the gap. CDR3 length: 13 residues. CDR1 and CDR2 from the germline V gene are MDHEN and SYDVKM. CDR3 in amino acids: CASSETPRWPQHF. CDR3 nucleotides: TGTGCCAGCAGTGAGACACCCCGTTGGCCCCAGCATTTT.